Below, one T cell receptor (beta chain) is given with its context. The antigen is unknown. Since all of the isolated RNA was reverse transcribed, expressed TCRB transcripts were what got sequenced. Deep immunoSEQ sequencing covered naive, central memory and regulatory T cell samples. The repertoire was sequenced with immunoSEQ multiplex PCR; TCRdb's copy has only in-frame clones and lacks some. The table shows hundreds of thousands of clones, with about 14% occurring only once. This entry comes from a study of beta chain features in type 1 diabetes. Notes on the study in general: Compared to healthy donors, patients appeared to have naive, central memory and Treg TCRB repertoires that were more alike. The study found moderately but significantly shorter TCRB CDR3s in all four CD4+ subsets of Type 1 diabetes patients.

The CDR3 totals 13 residues. The germline V and J ends were trimmed by 4 bases and 8 bases, with 14 bases remaining between them. Germline CDR1 reads KGHSH; CDR2 reads LQKENI. This clonotype was obtained from a man aged 25-45 years in good health. The chain uses TRBV18 and TRBJ1-1; TRBD1 might be the D (5 bases). Material: central memory CD4+ T cells from blood. This chain's CDR3 is CASSLSGAPEAFF. The DNA for the CDR3 is TGTGCCAGCTCACTATCCGGGGCGCCCGAAGCTTTCTTT.